This TCR beta chain is drawn from a study of ipilimumab plus nivolumab after autologous stem cell transplantation. Study at large: Patients received a median of roughly five ipilimumab and 8 nivolumab doses.

Ipilimumab, 1 mg/kg, started 14 to 28 days after autologous transplant. Regarding this clone: The final CDR3 position lacks the conserved phenylalanine or tryptophan, pointing to a likely read error. The limits of the CDR3 on the DNA are not certain, so only TCRdb's listed CDR3 is given.

The CDR3 sequence runs 14 residues, both termini included. The germline CDR1 and CDR2 sequences are SNHLY and FYNNEI. Sequenced by immunoSEQ multiplex PCR; TCRdb stores in-frame clones only, minus some. This table holds around 84,000 clones, around 80% found once. The clonotype originates from a male donor with diffuse large B-cell lymphoma. The starting material was PBMCs, obtained in a trial of ipilimumab plus nivolumab as post-transplant consolidation. This sequence joins TRBV2 and TRBJ2-3; the table's TRBD2 call for D was not verified on the DNA. CDR3 in amino acids: CASSMSSLWGGLRS.